These 6 T cell receptor beta chains came from one sample sequenced in a study of patients and donors after allogeneic stem cell transplantation. MiXCR, applied by TCRdb to the RT-PCR reads, yields one record per CDR3 protein. The data hold roughly 960,000 distinct CDR3 sequences, with roughly 18% observed a single time. Sequenced: blood, either unsorted or a sorted T cell fraction (not recorded which). The receptors derive from a human donor who was either an allogeneic HSCT recipient or a stem cell or donor lymphocyte infusion donor (not recorded which). It is not recorded whose cells these are; they may come from a transplant donor.

This rearrangement joins TRBV2 to TRBJ1-1, with D possibly being TRBD1 (6 bases). The CDR3 covers 13 residues. In germline, CDR1 is SNHLY, CDR2 FYNNEI. The V and J ends lost 9 bases and 6 bases respectively, with 17 bases between them. CDR3 coding DNA: TGTGCCAGGGGGGGGGCCAAAGGCTCTGAAGCTTTCTTT. Translating gives CARGGAKGSEAFF.

This clonotype came up a few times. The chain is built from TRBV12-3 or TRBV12-4 and TRBJ2-2, with 9 bases lining up with TRBD2. The CDR3 is made up of 18 amino acids. J lost 5 bases, V lost 7 bases, and 17 bases had no gene match. CDR3 loop: CASINRLYSGGTTGELFF. In DNA form, the CDR3 reads TGTGCCAGCATTAATCGTCTTTACAGCGGGGGGACTACCGGGGAGCTGTTTTTT.

The chain carries TRBV6-1 and TRBJ1-3; D is unresolved. Deletions cut 4 bases from V and 4 bases from J, with 11 bases between. This CDR3 is 14 amino acids long. Germline loops: CDR1 MNHNS, CDR2 SASEGT. The CDR3 spells CASSASIGGNTIYF. The CDR3 DNA sequence: TGTGCCAGCAGTGCAAGTATTGGAGGAAACACCATATATTTT.

The table lists this clonotype with many counts. V is TRBV12-3 or TRBV12-4 and J is TRBJ1-4; possibly TRBD1 for D (6 bases). V was shortened by 7 bases and J by 8 bases, with 23 bases between the two germline ends. This CDR3 is built from 16 residues. CDR3 DNA sequence: TGTGCCAGCACTTTTAGAGGGGCACAGGGCGGCGAAAAACTGTTTTTT. This codes for CASTFRGAQGGEKLFF.

The chain is built from TRBV12-3 or TRBV12-4 and TRBJ1-1; 8 bases fit TRBD1. The CDR3 consists of 15 residues. Trimming cost V 5 bases and J 5 bases; bases outside gene matches: 10. This chain's CDR3 is CASSPTGVRRTEAFF. CDR3 in DNA: TGTGCCAGCAGTCCGACAGGGGTTAGGCGGACTGAAGCTTTCTTT.

The chain has TRBV6-1 and TRBJ2-7; TRBD1 is a possible D gene (7 bases). CDR1 is MNHNS, CDR2 SASEGT, per germline. The CDR3 contains 15 residues. The ends were cut back, 6 bases at V and 0 bases at J, with 15 bases in the middle. For the CDR3, the DNA is TGTGCCAGCAGGGCGCGGGACAGTTTCTCCTACGAGCAGTACTTC. It encodes CASRARDSFSYEQYF.